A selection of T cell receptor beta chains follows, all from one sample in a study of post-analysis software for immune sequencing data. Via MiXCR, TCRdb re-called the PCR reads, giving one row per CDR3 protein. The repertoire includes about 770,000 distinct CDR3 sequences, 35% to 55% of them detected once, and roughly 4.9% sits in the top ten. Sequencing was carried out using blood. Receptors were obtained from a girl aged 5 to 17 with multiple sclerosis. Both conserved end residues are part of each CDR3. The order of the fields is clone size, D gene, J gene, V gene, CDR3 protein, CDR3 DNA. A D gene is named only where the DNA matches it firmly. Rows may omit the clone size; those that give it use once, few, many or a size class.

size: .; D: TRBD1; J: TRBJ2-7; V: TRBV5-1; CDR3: CASSLRQGGDEQYF; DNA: TGCGCCAGCAGCTTGAGACAGGGTGGGGACGAGCAGTACTTC
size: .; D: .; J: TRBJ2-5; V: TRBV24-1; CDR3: CATSPLGDQETQYF; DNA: TGTGCCACCAGCCCTCTTGGGGACCAAGAGACCCAGTACTTC
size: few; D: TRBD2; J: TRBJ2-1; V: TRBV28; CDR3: CASSFGTATSGRSSDEQFF; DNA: TGTGCCAGCAGTTTCGGGACGGCGACTAGCGGGAGGTCCTCGGATGAGCAGTTCTTC
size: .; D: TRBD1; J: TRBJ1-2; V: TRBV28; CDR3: CASTYRGYGYTF; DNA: TGTGCCAGCACCTACAGGGGCTATGGCTACACCTTC
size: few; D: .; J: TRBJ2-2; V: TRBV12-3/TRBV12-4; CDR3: CASSLKGDTGELFF; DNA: TGTGCCAGCAGTTTGAAGGGAGACACCGGGGAGCTGTTTTTT
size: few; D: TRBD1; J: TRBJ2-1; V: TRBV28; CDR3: CASTPHRGTVNEQFF; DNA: TGTGCCAGCACCCCCCACCGTGGGACAGTCAATGAGCAGTTCTTC
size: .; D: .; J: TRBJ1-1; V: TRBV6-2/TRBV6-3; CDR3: CASSYRLLPNTEAFF; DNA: TGTGCCAGCAGTTACAGGCTCCTGCCGAACACTGAAGCTTTCTTT
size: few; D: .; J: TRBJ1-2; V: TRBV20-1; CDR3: CSAQTTEGYGYTF; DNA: TGCAGTGCCCAAACCACGGAAGGCTATGGCTACACCTTC
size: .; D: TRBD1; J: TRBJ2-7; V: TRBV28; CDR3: CASSTDRGLPEQYF; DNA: TGTGCCAGCAGTACGGACAGGGGGCTGCCCGAGCAGTACTTC
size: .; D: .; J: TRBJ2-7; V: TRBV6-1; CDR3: CASSFSRGGAVATVLYEQYF; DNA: TGTGCCAGCAGCTTTTCCCGAGGGGGGGCAGTCGCAACCGTCCTCTACGAGCAGTACTTC
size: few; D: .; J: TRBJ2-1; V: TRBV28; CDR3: CASNPGRGLDEQFF; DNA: TGTGCCAGCAACCCGGGGAGGGGGCTGGATGAGCAGTTCTTC
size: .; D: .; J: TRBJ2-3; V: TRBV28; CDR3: CASGRRDTDTRYF; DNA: TGTGCCAGCGGGAGACGGGACACAGATACGCGGTATTTT
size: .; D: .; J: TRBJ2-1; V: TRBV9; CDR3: CASSVVTANIDEQFF; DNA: TGTGCCAGCAGCGTAGTGACGGCAAATATCGATGAGCAGTTCTTC
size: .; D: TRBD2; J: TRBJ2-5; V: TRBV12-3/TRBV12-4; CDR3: CASSPGLAGWETQYF; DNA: TGTGCCAGCAGCCCGGGACTAGCGGGATGGGAGACCCAGTACTTC
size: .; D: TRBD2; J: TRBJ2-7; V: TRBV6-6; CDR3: CASSYAGGTIYEQYF; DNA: TGTGCCAGCAGTTACGCGGGTGGGACTATCTACGAGCAGTACTTC
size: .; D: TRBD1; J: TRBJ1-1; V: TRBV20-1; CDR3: CSAPRDRDKLGAFF; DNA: TGCAGTGCTCCCCGGGACAGAGATAAGTTGGGAGCTTTCTTT
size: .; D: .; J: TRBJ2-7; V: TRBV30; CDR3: CAWSQPVRSYEQYF; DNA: TGTGCCTGGAGTCAGCCAGTGCGATCCTACGAGCAGTACTTC
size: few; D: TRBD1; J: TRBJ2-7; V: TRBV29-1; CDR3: CSVEVPDRVYEQYF; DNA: TGCAGCGTTGAGGTACCCGACAGGGTCTACGAGCAGTACTTC
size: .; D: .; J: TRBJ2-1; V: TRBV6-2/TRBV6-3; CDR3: CASSYPVYEQFF; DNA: TGTGCCAGCAGTTACCCGGTATATGAGCAGTTCTTC
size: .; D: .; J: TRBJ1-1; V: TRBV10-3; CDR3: CAITRTVNTEAFF; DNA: TGTGCCATCACAAGGACGGTTAACACTGAAGCTTTCTTT
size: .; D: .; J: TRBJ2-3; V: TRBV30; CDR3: CAWSVRGGLGDTQYF; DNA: TGTGCCTGGAGTGTACGAGGCGGGCTAGGGGATACGCAGTATTTT
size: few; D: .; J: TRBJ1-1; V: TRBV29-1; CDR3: CSVASAPEAFF; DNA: TGCAGCGTTGCCTCTGCCCCTGAAGCTTTCTTT
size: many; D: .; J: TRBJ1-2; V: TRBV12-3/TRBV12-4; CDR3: CASTRTPNYGYTF; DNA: TGTGCCAGCACCAGGACCCCTAACTATGGCTACACCTTC
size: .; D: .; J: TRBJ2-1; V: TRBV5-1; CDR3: CASREEGLGEQFF; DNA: TGCGCCAGCCGAGAGGAGGGCCTAGGTGAGCAGTTCTTC
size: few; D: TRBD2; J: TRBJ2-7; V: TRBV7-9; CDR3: CASSLPVSGRSDGEQYF; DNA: TGTGCCAGCAGCTTACCCGTTAGCGGGAGATCCGACGGCGAGCAGTACTTC
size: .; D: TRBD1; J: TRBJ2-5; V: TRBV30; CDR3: CASIYTVTGRGETQYF; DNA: TGTGCCTCAATTTACACGGTGACAGGGCGTGGGGAGACCCAGTACTTC
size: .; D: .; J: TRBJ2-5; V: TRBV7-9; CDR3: CASSLVLVETQYF; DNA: TGTGCCAGCAGCTTAGTTCTTGTAGAGACCCAGTACTTC
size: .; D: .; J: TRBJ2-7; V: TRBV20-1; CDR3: CSATGTESYEQYF; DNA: TGCAGTGCCACCGGGACGGAGTCCTACGAGCAGTACTTC
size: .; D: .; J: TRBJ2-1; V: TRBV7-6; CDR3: CASSLEVSGGNAQFF; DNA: TGTGCCAGCAGCTTAGAAGTTAGCGGAGGCAATGCGCAGTTCTTC
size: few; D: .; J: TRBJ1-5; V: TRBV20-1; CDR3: CSANDPGSNQPQHF; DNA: TGCAGTGCGAACGACCCGGGGAGCAATCAGCCCCAGCATTTT
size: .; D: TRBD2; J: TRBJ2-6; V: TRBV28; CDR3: CASSPLSLAATVGANVLTF; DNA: TGTGCCAGCAGCCCCCTGTCGCTAGCGGCCACGGTTGGGGCCAACGTCCTGACTTTC
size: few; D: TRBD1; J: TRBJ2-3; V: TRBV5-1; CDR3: CASSLDPQGTGTDTQYF; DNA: TGCGCCAGCAGCTTGGATCCGCAGGGGACAGGCACAGATACGCAGTATTTT
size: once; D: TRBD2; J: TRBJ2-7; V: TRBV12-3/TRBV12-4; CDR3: CASSSSTGTSDSYEQYF; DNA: TGTGCCAGCAGTTCGTCTACCGGGACTAGCGACTCCTACGAGCAGTACTTC
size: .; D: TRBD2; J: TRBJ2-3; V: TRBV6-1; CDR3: CASSEELAGEADTQYF; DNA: TGTGCCAGCAGTGAAGAACTAGCGGGAGAAGCAGATACGCAGTATTTT
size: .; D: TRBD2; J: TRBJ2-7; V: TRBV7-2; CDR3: CASTISGGTYEQYF; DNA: TGTGCCAGCACCATTAGCGGGGGGACCTACGAGCAGTACTTC
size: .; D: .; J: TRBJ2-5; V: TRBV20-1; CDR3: CSARRTLEETQYF; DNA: TGCAGTGCTAGACGGACACTCGAAGAGACCCAGTACTTC
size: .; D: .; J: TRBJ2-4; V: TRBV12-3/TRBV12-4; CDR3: CAIGSRGDIQYF; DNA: TGTGCTATCGGGAGTAGGGGAGACATTCAGTACTTC
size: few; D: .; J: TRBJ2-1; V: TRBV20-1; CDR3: CSALSLPGNEQFF; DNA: TGCAGTGCCCTGTCCCTACCCGGCAATGAGCAGTTCTTC
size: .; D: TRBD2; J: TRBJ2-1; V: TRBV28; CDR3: CASSTGLAGGPYNEQFF; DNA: TGTGCCAGCAGTACCGGACTAGCGGGAGGCCCATACAATGAGCAGTTCTTC
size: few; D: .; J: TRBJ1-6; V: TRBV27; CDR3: CASSFFNTDSPLHF; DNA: TGTGCCAGCAGTTTTTTCAACACGGATTCACCCCTCCACTTT
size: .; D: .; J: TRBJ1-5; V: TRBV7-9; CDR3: CASSLFGGTGQPQHF; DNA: TGTGCCAGCAGCTTATTTGGAGGAACCGGTCAGCCCCAGCATTTT
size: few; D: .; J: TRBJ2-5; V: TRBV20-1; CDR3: CSATELLETQYF; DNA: TGCAGTGCTACGGAACTTCTAGAGACCCAGTACTTC
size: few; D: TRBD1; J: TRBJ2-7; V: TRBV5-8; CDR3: CASSVRTGSYEQYF; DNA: TGTGCCAGCAGCGTGCGGACAGGGTCGTACGAGCAGTACTTC
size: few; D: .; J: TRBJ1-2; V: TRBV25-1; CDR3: CASSGRNYGYTF; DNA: TGTGCCAGCAGTGGCAGGAACTATGGCTACACCTTC
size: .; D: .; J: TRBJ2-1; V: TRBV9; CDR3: CASSVGAGSVSYNEQFF; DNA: TGTGCCAGCAGCGTAGGGGCGGGGTCAGTCTCCTACAATGAGCAGTTCTTC
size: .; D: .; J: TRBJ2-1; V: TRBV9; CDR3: CASSSHPGGTSRNNEQFF; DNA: TGTGCCAGCAGCTCCCACCCCGGGGGAACGAGTAGAAACAATGAGCAGTTCTTC
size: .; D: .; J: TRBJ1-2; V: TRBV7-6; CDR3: CASSGREGGYTF; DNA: TGTGCCAGCAGCGGGCGGGAAGGCGGCTACACCTTC
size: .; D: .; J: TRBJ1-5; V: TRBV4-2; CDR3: CAGSQDGAGFQPQHF; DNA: TGTGCCGGCAGCCAAGACGGTGCGGGATTTCAGCCCCAGCATTTT
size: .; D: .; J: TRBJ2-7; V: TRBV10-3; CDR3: CAIGPWLGANIHEQYF; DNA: TGTGCCATCGGGCCCTGGCTCGGAGCTAATATCCACGAGCAGTACTTC
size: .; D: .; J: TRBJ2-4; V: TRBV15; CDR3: CATSPIAKNIQYF; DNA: TGTGCCACCAGCCCCATAGCCAAAAACATTCAGTACTTC
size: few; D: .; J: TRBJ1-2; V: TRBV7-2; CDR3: CASSLGSDYYGYTF; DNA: TGTGCCAGCAGCTTAGGCTCGGATTACTATGGCTACACCTTC
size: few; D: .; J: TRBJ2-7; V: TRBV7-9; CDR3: CASSSSTSYEQYF; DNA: TGTGCCAGCAGCTCCTCGACTTCCTACGAGCAGTACTTC
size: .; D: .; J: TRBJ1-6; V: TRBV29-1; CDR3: CSIRDGHNSPLHF; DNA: TGCAGCATACGGGACGGACATAATTCACCCCTCCACTTT
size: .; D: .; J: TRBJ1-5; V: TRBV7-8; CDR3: CASSATQGGNQPQHF; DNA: TGTGCCAGCAGCGCCACACAGGGAGGAAATCAGCCCCAGCATTTT
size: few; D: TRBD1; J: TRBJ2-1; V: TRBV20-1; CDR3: CSARTGVSYNEQFF; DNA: TGCAGTGCGAGGACAGGGGTCTCCTACAATGAGCAGTTCTTC
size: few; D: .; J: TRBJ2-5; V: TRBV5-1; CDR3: CASSRRMAVQETQYF; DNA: TGCGCCAGCAGCCGCCGGATGGCAGTCCAAGAGACCCAGTACTTC
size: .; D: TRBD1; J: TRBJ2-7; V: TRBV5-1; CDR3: CASSLGTGGGYEQYF; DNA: TGCGCCAGCAGCTTGGGGACAGGAGGAGGCTACGAGCAGTACTTC
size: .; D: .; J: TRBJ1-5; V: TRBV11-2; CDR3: CASSLDLNQPQHF; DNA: TGTGCCAGCAGCTTAGATTTGAACCAGCCCCAGCATTTT
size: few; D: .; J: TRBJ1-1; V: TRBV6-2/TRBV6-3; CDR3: CASSYSRGGRAPTFF; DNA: TGTGCCAGCAGTTACTCGAGGGGCGGAAGGGCGCCAACTTTCTTT
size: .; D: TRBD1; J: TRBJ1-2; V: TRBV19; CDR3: CASSPRQGAADYGYTF; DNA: TGTGCCAGTAGTCCAAGACAGGGGGCGGCCGACTATGGCTACACCTTC